The 22 T cell receptor beta chains listed next were all sequenced from one sample in a study of T cells after yellow fever vaccination. TCRdb recomputed calls from the 5' RACE reads with MiXCR, one row per CDR3 protein. The sample yields 300,000 to 400,000 distinct CDR3 sequences, 8.7% seen once. Here the sequenced sample was PBMCs, taken on the day of the first yellow fever vaccination. The origin of the receptors is a man aged 18-30 years who received the YFV17D yellow fever vaccine.

The genes are TRBV5-8 and TRBJ2-7, with D unresolved. V gave up 0 bases and J gave up 1 base, with 5 bases separating them. This CDR3 is 13 amino acids long. Per the germline V gene, CDR1 is SGHTS and CDR2 is YDEGEE. CDR3 bases: TGTGCCAGCAGCTTGGTTACTTCCTACGAGCAGTACTTC. Protein product: CASSLVTSYEQYF.

CDR3 loop: CASSQSGGRPEAFF. The CDR3 nucleotides are TGCGCCAGCAGTCAATCAGGGGGGCGCCCTGAAGCTTTCTTT. This sequence joins TRBV23-1 and TRBJ1-1, with D tentatively TRBD1 (6 bases). TRBV23-1 is an ORF, with its function uncertain. The germline V and J ends were trimmed by 0 bases and 6 bases, with 11 bases remaining between them. The CDR3 extends over 14 amino acids.

This clonotype was counted only a few times. This chain joins TRBV7-2 and TRBJ2-5; 15 bases agree with TRBD2. Germline CDR1 SGHTA, CDR2 FQGNSA. Germline trimming cut 5 bases from V and 4 bases from J; bases unmatched to any gene: 5. This CDR3 comprises 16 residues. CDR3 sequence reads: CASSLWTSGGGETQYF. CDR3 coding DNA: TGTGCCAGCAGCCTCTGGACTAGCGGGGGGGGAGAGACCCAGTACTTC.

This clonotype was detected ten times or more. The rearrangement joins TRBV5-6 to TRBJ2-6, with unresolved D. CDR3 length: 14 residues. V was cut by 0 bases and J by 5 bases, with 6 bases left in between. The germline gives CDR1 SGHDT, CDR2 YYEEEE. The CDR3 coding sequence is TGTGCCAGCAGCTTGGACCAGAGGGCCAACGTCCTGACTTTC. Translated, it gives CASSLDQRANVLTF.

There are a few counts of this clonotype. The genes are TRBV4-3 and TRBJ2-1; D is ambiguous. The CDR3 spans 15 residues. The V gene's germline CDR1 is LGHNA and CDR2 YSLEER. The V gene lost 2 bases and the J gene lost 3 bases, with 11 bases spanning the gap. CDR3 region: CASSQTVGIYNEQFF. The DNA for the CDR3 is TGCGCCAGCAGCCAAACAGTGGGAATCTACAATGAGCAGTTCTTC.

The rearrangement links TRBV4-2 to TRBJ2-3, with D uncertain. The germline CDR1 and CDR2 sequences are LGHNA and YNFKEQ. Trimming took off 0 bases at V and 6 bases at J, with 13 bases between the two ends. The CDR3 sequence is 15 residues long. CDR3 in amino acids: CASSQDPARADTQYF. The CDR3 coding sequence is TGTGCCAGCAGCCAAGATCCCGCAAGAGCCGATACGCAGTATTTT.

This clonotype occurred many times. This chain's CDR3 is CASSQDGLAGSNEQFF. CDR3 DNA: TGCGCCAGCAGCCAAGATGGACTAGCGGGGAGCAATGAGCAGTTCTTC. The chain links TRBV4-3 to TRBJ2-1, with 12 bases fitting TRBD2. Germline V gene data show CDR1 as LGHNA and CDR2 as YSLEER. The trim removed 0 bases at V and 6 bases at J, leaving 3 bases unmatched. The CDR3 spans 16 residues.

This clonotype has only a few counts. The chain recombines TRBV3-1 with TRBJ1-6; D is perhaps TRBD1 (6 bases). CDR3 length: 14 residues. Germline V gene data show CDR1 as LGHDT and CDR2 as YNNKEL (reference sequence). Deletions cut 4 bases from V and 9 bases from J, with 13 bases between. As DNA, the CDR3 is TGTGCCAGCAGCCCGGGGACACTGGTTTCACCCCTCCACTTT. It translates to CASSPGTLVSPLHF. Full variable domain (missing parts from reference TRBV3-1 and TRBJ1-6): DTAVSQTPKYLVTQMGNDKSIKCEQNLGHDTMYWYKQDSKKFLKIMFSYNNKELIINETVPNRFSPKSPDKAHLNLHINSLELGDSAVYFCASSPGTLVSPLHFGNGTRLTVT.

This clonotype was counted many times. V and J are TRBV5-6 and TRBJ1-4, with 9 nucleotides matching TRBD1. Germline loops: CDR1 SGHDT, CDR2 YYEEEE. This CDR3 has 16 amino acids. The V segment lost 4 bases and the J segment 3 bases; nucleotides outside the gene matches: 7. CDR3 DNA sequence: TGTGCCAGCAGCCTACTACAGGGGGCAGCTAATGAAAAACTGTTTTTT. Translated: CASSLLQGAANEKLFF.

This clonotype was picked up many times. V and J are TRBV12-3 or TRBV12-4 and TRBJ2-2, with 8 bases lining up with TRBD1. The junction had 6 bases not matched to a gene; V was cut back by 5 bases and J by 7 bases. The CDR3 contains 14 residues. CDR3 coding DNA: TGTGCCAGCAGTAGGACAGGGCGTAGCGGGGAGCTGTTTTTT. This codes for CASSRTGRSGELFF.

The V call is TRBV27, the J call TRBJ2-1; no firm D call. From germline, CDR1 is MNHEY and CDR2 SMNVEV (reference sequence). CDR3 length equals 15 residues. V was shortened by 4 bases and J by 0 bases, with 10 bases between the two germline ends. CDR3 nucleotides: TGTGCCAGCAGTTATAGCCCCAGCTCCTACAATGAGCAGTTCTTC. Translating it yields CASSYSPSSYNEQFF.

The chain joins TRBV27 to TRBJ1-4; a weak D match, TRBD1 (5 bases). Germline assignment: CDR1 MNHEY and CDR2 SMNVEV (reference sequence). V was trimmed by 0 bases and J by 3 bases, leaving 14 bases between them. This CDR3 is 17 amino acids long. The CDR3 region is CASSLSAKGSANEKLFF. The CDR3 region has the DNA TGTGCCAGCAGTTTATCAGCCAAGGGGTCCGCTAATGAAAAACTGTTTTTT. Full variable domain (remainder filled in from reference TRBV27 and TRBJ1-4): EAQVTQNPRYLITVTGKKLTVTCSQNMNHEYMSWYRQDPGLGLRQIYYSMNVEVTDKGDVPEGYKVSRKEKRNFPLILESPSPNQTSLYFCASSLSAKGSANEKLFFGSGTQLSVL.

This clonotype was seen repeatedly, ten times or more. The chain links TRBV7-2 to TRBJ2-3; D might be TRBD2 (6 bases). Germline V gene sequence: CDR1 SGHTA, CDR2 FQGNSA. Trimming took off 5 bases at V and 6 bases at J, with 9 bases between the two ends. This CDR3 spans 12 amino acids. The CDR3 coding sequence is TGTGCCAGCAGCCGGGGAGGCGATACGCAGTATTTT. Amino acids: CASSRGGDTQYF.

CDR3 in DNA: TGCAGTGCTAGAGGGACTTACACTAACTATGGCTACACCTTC. This sequence encodes CSARGTYTNYGYTF. The rearrangement links TRBV20-1 to TRBJ1-2; D call uncertain. Per germline, CDR1 DFQATT and CDR2 SNEGSKA (reference sequence). The V gene lost 1 base and the J gene lost 0 bases, with 9 bases spanning the gap. The length of the CDR3 is 14 residues.

V is TRBV5-4 and J is TRBJ2-3; possibly TRBD1 for D (7 bases). The CDR3 spans 13 residues. Germline assignment: CDR1 SGHNT and CDR2 YYREEE (reference sequence). The V end was cut by 4 bases, the J end by 10 bases, with 16 bases between. The CDR3 DNA follows: TGTGCCAGCAGCCAGGGGGGCAGGGAGGCGCAGTATTTT. The encoded protein is CASSQGGREAQYF.

This clonotype appeared many times. This chain connects TRBV28 to TRBJ1-4; D may be TRBD1 (6 bases). The CDR3 length is 16 residues. Germline lookup yields CDR1 MDHEN and CDR2 SYDVKM. With 4 bases removed from V and 5 bases from J, the gap between germline ends came to 17 bases. The CDR3 is CASSSPGMGANEKLFF. DNA for the CDR3: TGTGCCAGCAGTTCTCCGGGGATGGGGGCGAATGAAAAACTGTTTTTT. Full variable domain (remainder filled in from reference TRBV28 and TRBJ1-4): DVKVTQSSRYLVKRTGEKVFLECVQDMDHENMFWYRQDPGLGLRLIYFSYDVKMKEKGDIPEGYSVSREKKERFSLILESASTNQTSMYLCASSSPGMGANEKLFFGSGTQLSVL.

This clonotype appeared many times. This chain joins TRBV7-3 and TRBJ2-7; the match to TRBD1 covers 10 bases. The CDR3 consists of 13 residues. Germline V gene data show CDR1 as SGHTA and CDR2 as FQGTGA. V dropped 8 bases and J dropped 4; count of bases not matched to a gene: 5. This CDR3 reads CASSGTGEYEQYF. In DNA, the CDR3 is TGTGCCAGCTCCGGGACAGGGGAGTACGAGCAGTACTTC. Together with reference TRBV7-3 and TRBJ2-7, the CDR3 gives the full variable domain: GAGVSQTPSNKVTEKGKYVELRCDPISGHTALYWYRQSLGQGPEFLIYFQGTGAADDSGLPNDRFFAVRPEGSVSTLKIQRTERGDSAVYLCASSGTGEYEQYFGPGTRLTVT.

This clonotype was seen a handful of times. The chain links TRBV6-5 to TRBJ2-7, with 7 bases that match TRBD1. J gave up 4 bases and V 0 bases, and 15 bases lay outside the gene matches. The CDR3 loop spans 18 amino acids. Germline V lookup: CDR1 MNHEY, CDR2 SVGAGI. CDR3 region: CASSYSLRDSPLNYEQYF. CDR3 sequence (DNA): TGTGCCAGCAGTTACTCGTTACGGGACAGCCCACTGAATTACGAGCAGTACTTC.

This clonotype was counted between two and nine times. V usage is TRBV3-1 and J usage is TRBJ1-6; no definite D call. V shed 1 base and J shed 15 bases, with 7 bases lying between them. Germline V gene lookup returns CDR1 LGHDT and CDR2 YNNKEL (reference sequence). The CDR3 extends over 11 amino acids. The chain's CDR3 is CASSQGGGLHF. For the CDR3, the DNA is TGTGCCAGCAGCCAAGGCGGCGGCCTCCACTTT.

Notes on this clonotype: The junction shows a germline mismatch at one end, possibly a read error. The V and J genes are TRBV2 and TRBJ1-5; perhaps TRBD1 as D (5 bases). Germline V lookup: CDR1 SNHLY, CDR2 FYNNEI. The length of the CDR3 is 13 residues. The CDR3 region has the DNA TGTGCCAGCAGTGTGGAGGGGAATCAGCCCCTGCATTTT. Protein product: CASSVEGNQPLHF.

This clonotype was detected only a few times. The chain couples TRBV4-1 to TRBJ2-3, with 10 bases lining up with TRBD2. Germline lookup yields CDR1 MGHRA and CDR2 YSYEKL. V lost 3 bases, J lost 6 bases, and 6 bases stayed unmatched. There are 15 residues in the CDR3. CDR3 sequence reads: CASSHTGLASDTQYF. CDR3 coding DNA: TGCGCCAGCAGCCACACGGGACTAGCGTCCGATACGCAGTATTTT.

In its sample, this clonotype was seen many times. The V gene is TRBV20-1, the J gene TRBJ2-3, with D uncertain. Trimming removed 5 bases from V and 2 bases from J, with 8 bases in between. CDR3 length: 12 residues. Germline V CDR1 and CDR2: DFQATT, SNEGSKA (reference sequence). The CDR3 here is CSAERSTDTQYF. The CDR3 nucleotides read TGCAGTGCTGAAAGGTCCACAGATACGCAGTATTTT.